Shown below are 4 T cell receptor beta chains from a single sample sequenced in a study of shared clonotypes between healthy human individuals (dated by TCRdb to 2020 to 2021). The library was made by the immunoSEQ multiplex PCR assay. TCRdb provides this immuneACCESS table in a form limited to in-frame rearrangements. Some clones are lacking; in checked studies, under half of them reflect an unresolved V gene, and why the rest are absent is not known. This sample has about 2 million clones in its table, and over 85% of those were observed once. The ten largest account for 0.9% to 1.3% of the sample. CD8 naive samples were obtained by positive selection for CCR7 among CD45RO-negative cells, yielding a CD45RA+CCR7+ population from which TemRA cells were excluded. What was sequenced was naive CD8+ T cells sorted from blood. The sample's cell subset or site, from its label and the paper: CD45RA+CCR7+. These receptor sequences come from a man younger than 30 in good health.

V usage is TRBV4-3 and J usage is TRBJ1-2; D not resolved. Germline CDR1 and CDR2: LGHNA and YSLEER. The V end was cut by 0 bases, the J end by 2 bases, with 13 bases between. The CDR3 totals 16 residues. The CDR3, as DNA: TGCGCCAGCAGCCAAGAGGTCTGGCCGGTGAACTATGGCTACACCTTC. Translating it yields CASSQEVWPVNYGYTF.

J is TRBJ1-1 and V is TRBV6-5; D might be TRBD1 (5 bases). V was clipped by 5 bases and J by 2 bases, with 9 bases between them. Germline CDR1 reads MNHEY; CDR2 reads SVGAGI. The CDR3 runs 13 residues. The CDR3 region has the DNA TGTGCCAGCAGTCCCGACAGTAACACTGAAGCTTTCTTT. Protein sequence: CASSPDSNTEAFF.

The count of this clone is one. This CDR3 reads CASSEWDEVTDTQYF. In nucleotides, the CDR3 is TGCGCCAGCAGTGAGTGGGACGAAGTCACAGATACGCAGTATTTT. J is TRBJ2-3 and V is TRBV10-2; D tentatively reads TRBD1 or TRBD2 (5 bases each). The CDR3 has 15 residues. Germline loops: CDR1 WSHSY, CDR2 SAAADI. Trimming removed 1 base at V and 2 bases at J, with 10 bases between.

The rearrangement links TRBV19 to TRBJ2-7; TRBD2 aligns across 9 bases. The CDR3 is 17 amino acids. Trimming at V came to 3 bases and at J to 0 bases, leaving 9 bases not matched to a gene. Germline assignment: CDR1 LNHDA and CDR2 SQIVND (reference sequence). The CDR3 is CASSIVVASGDSYEQYF. The CDR3 DNA reads TGTGCCAGTAGTATTGTTGTGGCTAGCGGGGACTCCTACGAGCAGTACTTC.